This T cell receptor (beta chain) was identified in a study of blood T cell repertoires in COVID-19. Repertoires were generated with immunoSEQ multiplex PCR, while TCRdb's copy carries only in-frame clones and drops some. The sample gives 55,000 to 80,000 clones, about 80% of which show up once; roughly 27% is in the top ten. This sequence originates from a man in his 70s with acute or convalescent COVID-19. The sequencing sample was made of peripheral blood.

The CDR3 coding sequence is TGTGCCAGCAGCCAAGTTATTTCCGAGGCTCAGGGGCAGTTCTTC. Translating gives CASSQVISEAQGQFF. The rearrangement links TRBV3-1 (or the pseudogene TRBV3-2) to TRBJ2-1, with D perhaps TRBD1 (5 bases). Germline CDR1 and CDR2: LGHDT and YNNKEL (reference sequence). The CDR3 sequence is 15 residues long. V was cut by 1 base and J by 12 bases, with 19 bases left in between.